This T cell receptor (beta chain) appears in the sequencing data of a study of shared clonotypes between healthy human individuals. In the study overall: The plates for each donor numbered three CD4 naive, three CD4 memory, two CD8 naive and one CD8 memory.

Using immunoSEQ multiplex PCR, the repertoire was profiled, and TCRdb retains in-frame clones only, with some absent. This sample has around 510,000 clones, with around 96% found just once. Every donor, a Caucasian adult, lived in Nashville, Tennessee. This CDR3 spans 12 amino acids. The germline CDR1 and CDR2 sequences are SQVTM and ANQGSEA. Sequenced: naive CD4+ T cells sorted from blood. Subset meaning: CD45RA+ positively selected. The clonotype was recovered from a woman in her 30s in good health. The gene calls are TRBV29-1 and TRBJ2-5, with D maybe TRBD1 (6 bases). The J call could be wrong; TRBJ2-7 is a better fit for the DNA end. In nucleotides, the CDR3 is TGCAGCGTCGGGACACCCTCCTACGAGCAGTACTTC. Protein sequence: CSVGTPSYEQYF.